What follows are 15 T cell receptor beta chains derived from one specimen sequenced in a study of graft-versus-host responses after intestinal transplantation. These TCRs' antigens remain unknown. Assay used: immunoSEQ multiplex PCR; TCRdb lists only in-frame clones, some missing. The sample lists more than 85,000 clones, roughly 80% occurring once. The sequencing used unstimulated CD4+ T cells sorted from spleen or lymph node cells, collected before intestinal transplant. These receptor sequences come from a human donor who received an intestinal transplant.

The genes are TRBV9 and TRBJ2-1, with 12 bases that match TRBD2. The trim removed 0 bases at V and 4 bases at J, leaving 8 bases unmatched. CDR1 is SGDLS and CDR2 is YYNGEE in the germline V gene. The CDR3 covers 18 residues. CDR3 DNA: TGTGCCAGCAGCGTAGGACAGGGGACTAGCGGGTTTTACAATGAGCAGTTCTTC. Translation gives CASSVGQGTSGFYNEQFF.

The chain joins TRBV18 to TRBJ2-7, with D perhaps matching TRBD1 (5 bases). V was cut by 2 bases and J by 0 bases, with 8 bases left in between. The CDR3 totals 14 residues. Germline V lookup: CDR1 KGHSH, CDR2 LQKENI. CDR3 sequence reads: CASSPAQGSYEQYF. CDR3 in DNA: TGTGCCAGCTCACCAGCGCAGGGCTCCTACGAGCAGTACTTC.

The chain uses TRBV7-9 and TRBJ2-1; possibly TRBD2 for D (6 bases). The CDR3 runs to 13 residues. V lost 6 bases, J lost 8 bases, and 14 bases lay in between. Germline loops: CDR1 SEHNR, CDR2 FQNEAQ (reference sequence). This CDR3 reads CASRRLGTDEQFF. CDR3 in DNA: TGTGCCAGCAGACGCTTGGGGACTGATGAGCAGTTCTTC.

In DNA form, the CDR3 reads TGCGCCAGCAGAGCGGCGGGAGGAGGAGATACGCAGTATTTT. The encoded protein is CASRAAGGGDTQYF. V is TRBV5-1 and J is TRBJ2-3; 8 nucleotides align to TRBD2. Trimming cost V 5 bases and J 5 bases; bases outside gene matches: 7. The CDR3 runs 14 residues. Per germline, CDR1 SGHRS and CDR2 YFSETQ.

The chain recombines TRBV4-1 with TRBJ1-5; D not certain. The CDR3 contains 13 residues. Deletions cut 0 bases from V and 7 bases from J, with 7 bases between. The germline CDR1 and CDR2 sequences are MGHRA and YSYEKL. This CDR3 is CASSQDRGQPQHF. For the CDR3, the DNA is TGCGCCAGCAGCCAAGATCGGGGACAGCCCCAGCATTTT.

CDR3 nucleotides: TGTGCCAGCAGGCCACCGGGACTAGCGGGAGATACGCAGTATTTT. Protein: CASRPPGLAGDTQYF. This sequence joins TRBV6-5 and TRBJ2-3; 12 nucleotides line up with TRBD2. CDR3 length: 15 residues. The V gene's germline CDR1 is MNHEY and CDR2 SVGAGI. The junction had 6 bases not matched to a gene; V was cut back by 6 bases and J by 5 bases.

The V call is TRBV21-1, the J call TRBJ2-2; TRBD2 is taken as the D call from the table, unchecked against the DNA. TRBV21-1 is marked as a pseudogene. The CDR3 is made up of 18 amino acids. CDR3 sequence reads: CASSNAPPVFSVTGELFF. The CDR3 bases are TGTGCCAGCAGCAACGCGCCTCCGGTCTTCTCGGTGACCGGGGAGCTGTTTTTT.

This chain uses TRBV11-3 with TRBJ2-2; D possibly corresponds to TRBD1 (5 bases). CDR3 length: 15 amino acids. The germline CDR1 and CDR2 sequences are SGHNT and YENEEA. V dropped 1 base and J dropped 2 bases, with 8 bases sitting between them. CDR3 sequence (DNA): TGTGCCAGCAGCTTAGGGACATCCAACACCGGGGAGCTGTTTTTT. Encoded protein: CASSLGTSNTGELFF.

This clone was seen a handful of times. This chain connects TRBV25-1 to TRBJ1-1; TRBD1 is a possible D gene (6 bases). Germline lookup yields CDR1 MGHDK and CDR2 SYGVNS. This CDR3 contains 15 residues. Between the trimmed V and J ends, which lost 3 bases and 10 bases, there was a span of 21 bases. In nucleotides, the CDR3 is TGTGCCAGCAGTGATTCAGGGCAGGGGACGTTTTTAGCTTTCTTT. It specifies CASSDSGQGTFLAFF.

The chain couples TRBV14 to TRBJ1-5; no clear D gene. The V gene's germline CDR1 is SGHDN and CDR2 FVKESK. The V gene lost 4 bases and the J gene lost 3 bases, with 13 bases spanning the gap. The CDR3 contains 15 residues. CDR3 sequence (DNA): TGTGCCAGCAGCCGCAAACCGGGAGTCAATCAGCCCCAGCATTTT. This codes for CASSRKPGVNQPQHF.

The rearrangement joins TRBV5-1 to TRBJ1-4; D not certain. The CDR3 is 11 residues long. V gave up 2 bases and J gave up 8 bases, with 4 bases separating them. Germline assignment: CDR1 SGHRS and CDR2 YFSETQ. The CDR3 DNA is TGCGCCAGCAGCTTCGGGGAAAAACTGTTTTTT. Residues: CASSFGEKLFF.

The chain recombines TRBV7-2 with TRBJ1-1; 7 nucleotides match TRBD1. The V gene's germline CDR1 is SGHTA and CDR2 FQGNSA. J lost 7 bases, V lost 8 bases, and 16 bases had no gene match. The CDR3 is 15 amino acids. This CDR3 is CASGPPLGTAIEAFF. CDR3 in DNA: TGTGCCAGCGGCCCTCCCCTGGGGACAGCAATTGAAGCTTTCTTT.

The rearrangement joins TRBV29-1 to TRBJ2-5, with 7 bases identical to TRBD1. CDR1 SQVTM and CDR2 ANQGSEA come from the germline V gene. CDR3 size: 14 residues. Losses at the gene ends were 0 bases for V and 4 bases for J; bases not matched to a gene: 5. As DNA, the CDR3 is TGCAGCGTTGAAGATGCGCAGGGGGTAGAGACCCAGTACTTC. As protein: CSVEDAQGVETQYF.

V and J are TRBV4-1 and TRBJ1-2; TRBD1 agrees at 10 bases. CDR1 is MGHRA and CDR2 is YSYEKL in the germline V gene. The ends lost 4 bases at V and 5 bases at J; junction bases unmatched: 7. The CDR3 totals 15 residues. The CDR3 DNA reads as TGCGCCAGCAGCCCGAGACAGGGGGCCCCTTATGGCTACACCTTC. Translated, it gives CASSPRQGAPYGYTF.

This clone has a handful of counts. The chain recombines TRBV29-1 with TRBJ1-2, with 7 bases aligning to TRBD1. CDR1 is SQVTM and CDR2 is ANQGSEA in the germline V gene. This CDR3 region has 11 residues. Unmatched junction bases numbered 9, after V lost 8 bases and J lost 9 bases. CDR3 sequence: CSFRQGESYTF. The DNA of the CDR3 is TGCAGCTTCAGACAGGGTGAAAGCTACACCTTC.